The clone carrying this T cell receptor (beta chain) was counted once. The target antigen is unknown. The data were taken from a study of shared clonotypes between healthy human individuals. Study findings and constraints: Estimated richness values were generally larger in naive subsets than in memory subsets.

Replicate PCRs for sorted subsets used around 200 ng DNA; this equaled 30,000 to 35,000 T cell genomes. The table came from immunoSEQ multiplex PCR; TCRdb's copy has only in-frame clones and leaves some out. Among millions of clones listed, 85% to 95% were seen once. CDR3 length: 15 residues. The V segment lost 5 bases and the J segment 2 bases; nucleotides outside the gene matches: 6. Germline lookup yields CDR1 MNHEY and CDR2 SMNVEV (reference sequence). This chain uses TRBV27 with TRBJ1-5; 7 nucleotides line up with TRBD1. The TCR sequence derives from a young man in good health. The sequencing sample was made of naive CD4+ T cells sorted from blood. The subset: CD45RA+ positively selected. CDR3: CASSPDRAGNQPQHF. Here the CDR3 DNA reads TGTGCCAGCAGTCCAGACAGGGCCGGCAATCAGCCCCAGCATTTT.